The entry below describes one T cell receptor (beta chain). The CDR3 length is 14 residues. Trimming removed 5 bases from V and 4 bases from J; junction bases left unmatched: 4. Germline CDR1 reads WSHSY; CDR2 reads SAAADI. This record comes from a study of blood T cell repertoires in COVID-19. Overall study context: Researchers got acute and convalescent COVID-19 samples from the United States, Italy and Spain. PBMCs, B-cell-depleted T cells, or T cells were the source of the cDNA or gDNA that made up the material.

Authors' processing steps: Amplifying reference gene primers gave estimates of nucleated cell counts. Method: immunoSEQ multiplex PCR; TCRdb's copy keeps in-frame clones and lacks some. The V and J calls and clone size come from that table; D and trimming were worked out from the DNA. The sample lists hundreds of thousands of clones, approximately 82% occurring once. This chain uses TRBV10-2 with TRBJ1-5; 8 bases align to TRBD1. The TCR originated in a woman aged 80 or over with acute or convalescent COVID-19. Sample: peripheral blood. The CDR3 DNA reads TGCGCCAGCAGTCCCGACAGGGGAAATCAGCCCCAGCATTTT. As protein: CASSPDRGNQPQHF.